Described below is a single TCR beta chain sequence and its context. Produced via immunoSEQ multiplex PCR; TCRdb's table is partial and in-frame only. The data contain about 680,000 clones, 60% to 75% of them singletons. Trimming removed 3 bases at V and 3 bases at J, with 14 bases between. The germline CDR1 and CDR2 sequences are KGHSH and LQKENI. The CDR3 contains 15 residues. These data originate in a study of shared clonotypes between healthy human individuals. Whole-study context: Each donor's CD4 naive and CD4 memory cells filled three plates apiece, CD8 naive two, and CD8 memory one.

The source material was memory CD4+ T cells sorted from blood. Subset defined: CD45RA-negative fraction. The rearrangement joins TRBV18 to TRBJ1-2, with a weak D call TRBD1 (6 bases). The sequence was collected from a woman under 40 in good health. CDR3 loop: CASSPGDKNYYGYTF. The DNA for the CDR3 is TGTGCCAGCTCACCTGGGGACAAGAATTACTATGGCTACACCTTC.